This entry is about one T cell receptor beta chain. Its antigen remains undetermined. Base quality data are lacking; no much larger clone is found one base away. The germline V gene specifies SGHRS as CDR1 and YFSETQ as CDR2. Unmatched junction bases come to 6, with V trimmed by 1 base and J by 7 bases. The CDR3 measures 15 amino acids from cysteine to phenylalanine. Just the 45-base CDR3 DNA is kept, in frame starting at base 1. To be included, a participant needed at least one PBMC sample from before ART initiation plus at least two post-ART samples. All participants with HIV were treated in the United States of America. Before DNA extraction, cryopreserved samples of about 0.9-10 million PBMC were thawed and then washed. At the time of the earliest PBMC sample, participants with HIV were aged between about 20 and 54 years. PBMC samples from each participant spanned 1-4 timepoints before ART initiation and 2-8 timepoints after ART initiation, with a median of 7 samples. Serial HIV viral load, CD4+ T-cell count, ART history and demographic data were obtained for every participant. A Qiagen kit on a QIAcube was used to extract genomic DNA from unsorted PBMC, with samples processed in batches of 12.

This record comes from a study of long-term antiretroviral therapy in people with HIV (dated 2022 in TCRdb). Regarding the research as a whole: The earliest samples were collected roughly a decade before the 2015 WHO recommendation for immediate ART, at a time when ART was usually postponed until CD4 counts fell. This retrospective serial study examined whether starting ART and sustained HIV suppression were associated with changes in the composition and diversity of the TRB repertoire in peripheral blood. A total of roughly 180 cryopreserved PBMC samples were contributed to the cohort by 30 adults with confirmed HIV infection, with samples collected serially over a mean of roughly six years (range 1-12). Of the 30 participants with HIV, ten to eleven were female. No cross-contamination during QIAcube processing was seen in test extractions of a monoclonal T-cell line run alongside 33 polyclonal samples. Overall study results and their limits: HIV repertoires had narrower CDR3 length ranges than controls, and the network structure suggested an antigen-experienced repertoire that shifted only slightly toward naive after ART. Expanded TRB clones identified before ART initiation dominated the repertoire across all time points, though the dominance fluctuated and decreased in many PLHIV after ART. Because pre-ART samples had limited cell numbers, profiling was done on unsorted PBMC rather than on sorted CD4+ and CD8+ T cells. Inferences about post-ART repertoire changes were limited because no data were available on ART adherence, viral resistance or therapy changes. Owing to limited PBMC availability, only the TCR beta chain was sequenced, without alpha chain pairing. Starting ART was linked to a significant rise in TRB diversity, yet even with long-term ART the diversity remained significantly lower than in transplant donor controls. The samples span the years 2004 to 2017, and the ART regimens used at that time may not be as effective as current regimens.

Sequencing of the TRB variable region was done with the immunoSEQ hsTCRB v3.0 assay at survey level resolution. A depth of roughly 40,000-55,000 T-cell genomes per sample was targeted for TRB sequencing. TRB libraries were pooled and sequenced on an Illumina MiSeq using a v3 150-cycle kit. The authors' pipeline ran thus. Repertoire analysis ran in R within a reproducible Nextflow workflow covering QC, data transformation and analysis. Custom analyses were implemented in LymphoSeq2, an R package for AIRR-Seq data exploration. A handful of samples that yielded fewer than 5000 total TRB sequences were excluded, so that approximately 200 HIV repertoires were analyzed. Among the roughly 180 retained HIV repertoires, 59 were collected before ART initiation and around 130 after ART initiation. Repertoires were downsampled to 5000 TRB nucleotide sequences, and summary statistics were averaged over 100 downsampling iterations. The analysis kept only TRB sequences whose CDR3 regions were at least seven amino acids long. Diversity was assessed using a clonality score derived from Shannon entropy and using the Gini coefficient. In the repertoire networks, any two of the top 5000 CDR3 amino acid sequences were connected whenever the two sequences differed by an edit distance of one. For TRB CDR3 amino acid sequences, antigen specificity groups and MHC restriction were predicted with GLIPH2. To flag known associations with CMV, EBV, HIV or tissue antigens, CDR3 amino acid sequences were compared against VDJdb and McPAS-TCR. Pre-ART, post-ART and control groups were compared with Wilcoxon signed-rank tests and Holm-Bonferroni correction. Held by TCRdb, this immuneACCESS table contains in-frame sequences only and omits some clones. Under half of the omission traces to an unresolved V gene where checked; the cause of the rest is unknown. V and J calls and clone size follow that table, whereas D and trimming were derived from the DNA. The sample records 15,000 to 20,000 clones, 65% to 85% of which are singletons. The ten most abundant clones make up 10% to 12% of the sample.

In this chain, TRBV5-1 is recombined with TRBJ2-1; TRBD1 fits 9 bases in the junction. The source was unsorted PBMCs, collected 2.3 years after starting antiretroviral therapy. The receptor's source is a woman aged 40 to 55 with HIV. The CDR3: CASSLMGQGLNEQFF. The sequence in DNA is TGCGCCAGCAGCTTGATGGGACAGGGCTTAAATGAGCAGTTCTTC.